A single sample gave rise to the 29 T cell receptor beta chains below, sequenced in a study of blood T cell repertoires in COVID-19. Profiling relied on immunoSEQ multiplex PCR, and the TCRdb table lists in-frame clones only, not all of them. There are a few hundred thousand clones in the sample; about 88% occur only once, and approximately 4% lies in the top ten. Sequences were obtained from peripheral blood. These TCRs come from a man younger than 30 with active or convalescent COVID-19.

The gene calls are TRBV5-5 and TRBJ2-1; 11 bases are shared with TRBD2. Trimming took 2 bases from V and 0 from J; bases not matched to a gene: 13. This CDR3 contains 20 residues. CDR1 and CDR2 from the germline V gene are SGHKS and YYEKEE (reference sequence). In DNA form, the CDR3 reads TGTGCCAGCAGCTTCAGGGCCCTAGCGGGGGGCCAAAGCTCCTACAATGAGCAGTTCTTC. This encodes CASSFRALAGGQSSYNEQFF.

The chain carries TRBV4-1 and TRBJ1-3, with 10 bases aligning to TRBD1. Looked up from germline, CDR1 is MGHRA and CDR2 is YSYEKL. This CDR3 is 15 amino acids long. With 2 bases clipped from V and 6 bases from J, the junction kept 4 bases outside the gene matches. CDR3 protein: CASSQPGTGVNTIYF. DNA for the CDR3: TGCGCCAGCAGCCAACCCGGGACAGGGGTAAACACCATATATTTT.

The chain's CDR3 is CASNRGGRNGFPKTF. The CDR3 region has the DNA TGTGCCAGCAACCGGGGGGGGCGGAACGGGTTCCCTAAGACCTTC. The chain uses TRBV6-5 and TRBJ1-2, with D possibly matching TRBD1 (6 bases). Between the trimmed V and J ends, which lost 7 bases and 14 bases, there was a span of 29 bases. CDR3 length: 15 amino acids. Germline lookup yields CDR1 MNHEY and CDR2 SVGAGI.

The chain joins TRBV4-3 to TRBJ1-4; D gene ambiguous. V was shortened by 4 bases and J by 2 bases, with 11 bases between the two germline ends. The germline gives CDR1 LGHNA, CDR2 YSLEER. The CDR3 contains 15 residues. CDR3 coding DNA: TGCGCCAGCAGCCTCGCGGGTTGGACTAATGAAAAACTGTTTTTT. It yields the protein CASSLAGWTNEKLFF.

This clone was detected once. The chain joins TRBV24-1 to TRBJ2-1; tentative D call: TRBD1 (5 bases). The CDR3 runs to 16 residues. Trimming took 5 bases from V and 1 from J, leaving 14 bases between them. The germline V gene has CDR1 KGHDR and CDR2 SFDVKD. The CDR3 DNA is TGTGCCACCAGTGGCTGGGGCACTGGGTCCTACAATGAGCAGTTCTTC. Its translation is CATSGWGTGSYNEQFF.

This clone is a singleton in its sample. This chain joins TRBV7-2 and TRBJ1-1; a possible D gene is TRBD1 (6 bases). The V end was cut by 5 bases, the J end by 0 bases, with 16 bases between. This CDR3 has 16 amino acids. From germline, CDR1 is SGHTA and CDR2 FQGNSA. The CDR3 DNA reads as TGTGCCAGCAGCCCCTTGGCAGGGGCAATGAACACTGAAGCTTTCTTT. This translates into CASSPLAGAMNTEAFF.

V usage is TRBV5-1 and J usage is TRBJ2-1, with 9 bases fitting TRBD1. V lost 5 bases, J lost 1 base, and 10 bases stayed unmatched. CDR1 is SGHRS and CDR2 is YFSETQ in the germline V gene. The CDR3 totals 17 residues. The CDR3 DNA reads TGCGCCAGCAGTACAGGGGGCTCATATAGATCCTACAATGAGCAGTTCTTC. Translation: CASSTGGSYRSYNEQFF.

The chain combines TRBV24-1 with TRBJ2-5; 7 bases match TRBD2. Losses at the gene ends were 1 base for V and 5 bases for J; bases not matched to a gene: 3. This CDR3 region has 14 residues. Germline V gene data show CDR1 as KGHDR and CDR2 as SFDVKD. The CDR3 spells CATSDFGGGETQYF. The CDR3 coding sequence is TGTGCCACCAGTGATTTCGGGGGAGGGGAGACCCAGTACTTC.

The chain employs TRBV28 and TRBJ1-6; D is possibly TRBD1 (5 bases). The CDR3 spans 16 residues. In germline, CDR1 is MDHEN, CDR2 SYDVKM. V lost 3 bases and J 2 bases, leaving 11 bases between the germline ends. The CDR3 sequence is CASSLGGDTYNSPLHF. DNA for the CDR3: TGTGCCAGCAGTTTGGGGGGTGACACCTATAATTCACCCCTCCACTTT.

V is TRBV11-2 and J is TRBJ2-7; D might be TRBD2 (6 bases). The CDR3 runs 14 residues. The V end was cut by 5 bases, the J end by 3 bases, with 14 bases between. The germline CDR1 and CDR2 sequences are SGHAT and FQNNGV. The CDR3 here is CASSPRRGSYEQYF. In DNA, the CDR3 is TGTGCCAGCAGCCCCCGGCGGGGCAGCTACGAGCAGTACTTC.

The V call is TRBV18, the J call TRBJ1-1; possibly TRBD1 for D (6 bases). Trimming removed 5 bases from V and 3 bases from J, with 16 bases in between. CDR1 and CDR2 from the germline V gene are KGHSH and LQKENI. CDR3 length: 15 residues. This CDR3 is CASSGQRNIYTEAFF. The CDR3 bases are TGTGCCAGCTCAGGACAGCGAAATATTTACACTGAAGCTTTCTTT.

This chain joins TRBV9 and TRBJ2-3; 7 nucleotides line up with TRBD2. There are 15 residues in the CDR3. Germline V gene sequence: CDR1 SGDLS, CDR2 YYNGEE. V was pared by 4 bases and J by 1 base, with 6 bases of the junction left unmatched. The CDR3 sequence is CASSKAAGGTDTQYF. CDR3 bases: TGTGCCAGCAGCAAGGCGGCGGGAGGCACAGATACGCAGTATTTT.

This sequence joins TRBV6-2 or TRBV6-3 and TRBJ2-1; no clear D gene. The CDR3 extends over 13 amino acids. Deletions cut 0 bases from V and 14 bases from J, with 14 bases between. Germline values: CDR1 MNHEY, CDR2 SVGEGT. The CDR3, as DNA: TGTGCCAGCAGTTACTCGATGGTTGAGCTCGAGTTCTTC. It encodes CASSYSMVELEFF.

This chain's CDR3 is CASSLRRSASADSYNEQFF. In DNA form, the CDR3 reads TGTGCCAGCAGCTTAAGGAGATCCGCTAGCGCAGACTCCTACAATGAGCAGTTCTTC. This chain links TRBV7-9 with TRBJ2-1, with a weak D call TRBD2 (6 bases). Germline CDR1 and CDR2: SEHNR and FQNEAQ (reference sequence). The CDR3 is 19 residues long. Deletions cut 2 bases from V and 0 bases from J, with 20 bases between.

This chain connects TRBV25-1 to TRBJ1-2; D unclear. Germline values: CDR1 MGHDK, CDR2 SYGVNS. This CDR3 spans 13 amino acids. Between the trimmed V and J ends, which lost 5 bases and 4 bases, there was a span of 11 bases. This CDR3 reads CASSPRGLYGYTF. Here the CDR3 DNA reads TGTGCCAGCAGTCCCCGAGGACTCTATGGCTACACCTTC.

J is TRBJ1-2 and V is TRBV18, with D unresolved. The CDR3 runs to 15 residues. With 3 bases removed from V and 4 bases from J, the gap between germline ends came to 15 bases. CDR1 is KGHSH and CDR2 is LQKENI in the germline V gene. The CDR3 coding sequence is TGTGCCAGCTCACCCGCGAGTGACTTACCCTATGGCTACACCTTC. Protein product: CASSPASDLPYGYTF.

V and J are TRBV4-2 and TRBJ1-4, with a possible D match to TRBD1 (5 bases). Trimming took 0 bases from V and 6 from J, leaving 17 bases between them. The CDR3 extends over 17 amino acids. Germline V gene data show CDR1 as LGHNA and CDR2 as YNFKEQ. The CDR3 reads CASSQEPGKYSDEKLFF. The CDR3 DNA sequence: TGTGCCAGCAGCCAAGAGCCAGGGAAATACTCTGATGAAAAACTGTTTTTT.

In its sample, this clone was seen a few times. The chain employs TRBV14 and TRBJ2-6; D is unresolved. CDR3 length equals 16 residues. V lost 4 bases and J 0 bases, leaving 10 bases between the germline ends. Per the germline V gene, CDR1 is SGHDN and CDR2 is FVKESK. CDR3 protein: CASSLDILSGANVLTF. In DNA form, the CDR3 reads TGTGCCAGCAGCCTCGACATTCTCTCTGGGGCCAACGTCCTGACTTTC.

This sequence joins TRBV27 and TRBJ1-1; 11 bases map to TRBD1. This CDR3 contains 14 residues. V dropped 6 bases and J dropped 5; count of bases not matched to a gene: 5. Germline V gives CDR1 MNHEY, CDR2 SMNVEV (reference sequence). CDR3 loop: CASSLGTGGTEAFF. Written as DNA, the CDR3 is TGTGCCAGCAGCCTAGGGACAGGGGGGACTGAAGCTTTCTTT.

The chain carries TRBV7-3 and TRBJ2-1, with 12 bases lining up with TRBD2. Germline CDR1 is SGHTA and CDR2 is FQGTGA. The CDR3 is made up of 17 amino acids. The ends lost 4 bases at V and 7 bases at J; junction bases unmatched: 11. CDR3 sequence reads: CASSSSGRAPLGNEQFF. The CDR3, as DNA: TGTGCCAGCAGCTCTAGCGGGAGGGCCCCTTTGGGGAATGAGCAGTTCTTC.

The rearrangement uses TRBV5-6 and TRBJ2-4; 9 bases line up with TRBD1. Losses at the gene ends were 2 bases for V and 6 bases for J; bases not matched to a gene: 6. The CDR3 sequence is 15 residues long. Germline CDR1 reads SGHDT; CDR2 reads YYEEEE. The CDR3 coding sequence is TGTGCCAGCAGCTTAGGGACAGGGAGTAGAAACATTCAGTACTTC. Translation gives CASSLGTGSRNIQYF.

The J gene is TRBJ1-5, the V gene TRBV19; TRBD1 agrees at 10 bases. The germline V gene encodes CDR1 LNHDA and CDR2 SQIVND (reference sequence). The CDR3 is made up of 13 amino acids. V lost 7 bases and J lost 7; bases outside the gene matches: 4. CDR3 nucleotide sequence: TGTGCCAGTAAGGGGACAGGGGCGCAGCCCCAGCATTTT. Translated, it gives CASKGTGAQPQHF.

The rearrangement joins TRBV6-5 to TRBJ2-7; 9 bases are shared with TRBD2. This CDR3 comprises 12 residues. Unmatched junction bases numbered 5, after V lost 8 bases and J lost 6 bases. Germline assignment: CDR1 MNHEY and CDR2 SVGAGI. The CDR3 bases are TGTGCCAGCGGAGCGGGAGGAGGCGAGCAGTACTTC. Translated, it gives CASGAGGGEQYF.

CDR3 loop: CASSQGEREGTDTQYF. In DNA, the CDR3 is TGCGCCAGCAGCCAAGGGGAGCGGGAGGGCACAGATACGCAGTATTTT. V usage is TRBV4-1 and J usage is TRBJ2-3; TRBD2 agrees at 9 bases. Germline loops: CDR1 MGHRA, CDR2 YSYEKL. The CDR3 consists of 16 residues. V was pared by 1 base and J by 1 base, with 3 bases of the junction left unmatched.

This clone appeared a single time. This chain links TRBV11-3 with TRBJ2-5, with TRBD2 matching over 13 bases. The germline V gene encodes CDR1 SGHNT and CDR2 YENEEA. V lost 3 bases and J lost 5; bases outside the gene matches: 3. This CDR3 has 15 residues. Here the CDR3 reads CASSLGLAGRETQYF. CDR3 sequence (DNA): TGTGCCAGCAGCTTGGGACTAGCGGGAAGGGAGACCCAGTACTTC.

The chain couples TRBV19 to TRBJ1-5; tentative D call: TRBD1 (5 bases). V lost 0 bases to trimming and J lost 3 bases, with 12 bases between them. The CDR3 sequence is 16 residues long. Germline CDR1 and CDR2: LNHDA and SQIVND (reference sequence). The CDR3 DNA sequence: TGTGCCAGTAGTATAGATCAAAGGGGCTACAATCAGCCCCAGCATTTT. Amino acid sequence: CASSIDQRGYNQPQHF. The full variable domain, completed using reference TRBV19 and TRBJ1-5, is DGGITQSPKYLFRKEGQNVTLSCEQNLNHDAMYWYRQDPGQGLRLIYYSQIVNDFQKGDIAEGYSVSREKKESFPLTVTSAQKNPTAFYLCASSIDQRGYNQPQHFGDGTRLSIL.

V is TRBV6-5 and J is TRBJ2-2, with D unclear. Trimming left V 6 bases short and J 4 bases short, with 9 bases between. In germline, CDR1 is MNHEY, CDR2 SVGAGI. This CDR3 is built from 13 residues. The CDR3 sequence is CASSPTTTGELFF. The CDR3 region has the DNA TGTGCCAGCAGCCCGACAACCACCGGGGAGCTGTTTTTT.

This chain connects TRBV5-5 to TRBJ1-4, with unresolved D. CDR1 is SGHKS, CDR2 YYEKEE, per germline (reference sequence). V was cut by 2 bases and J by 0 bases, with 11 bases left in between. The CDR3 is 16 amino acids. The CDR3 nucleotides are TGTGCCAGCAGCTTAGCGTGGAGGGCAACTAATGAAAAACTGTTTTTT. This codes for CASSLAWRATNEKLFF.

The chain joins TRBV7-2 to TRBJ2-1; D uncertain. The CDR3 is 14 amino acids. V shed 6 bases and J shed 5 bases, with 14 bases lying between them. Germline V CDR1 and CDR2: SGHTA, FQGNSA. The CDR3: CASSIQLGDNEQFF. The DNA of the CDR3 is TGTGCCAGCAGTATACAGCTGGGCGACAATGAGCAGTTCTTC.